This T cell receptor beta chain was found in a study of identical twins. The CDR3 length is 13 residues. The V gene lost 5 bases and the J gene lost 7 bases, with 13 bases spanning the gap. Looked up from germline, CDR1 is SGHRS and CDR2 is YFSETQ. All donors were healthy, and all were Caucasian. cDNA molecules carried unique molecular identifiers, and template switching added a universal primer site. TCRdb analysed the 5' RACE reads with MiXCR anew, one entry per CDR3 protein. The sample consists of more than 400,000 distinct CDR3 sequences, nearly 15% of them appearing once. Notes on the study in general: Its conclusions, products of cross-sectional statistical analysis, did not come from following the same donors.

This clonotype was found many times. Its antigen is unknown. This same sample was also part of a study on yellow fever vaccine responses in identical twins.

The TCR comes from a woman between 18 and 30 years old in good health. The source material was CD4+ T cells sorted from blood. This chain links TRBV5-1 with TRBJ2-1; the D is unclear. The CDR3 is CASSTDRVNEQFF. For the CDR3, the DNA is TGCGCCAGCAGTACTGATAGGGTTAATGAGCAGTTCTTC.